This record covers a single T cell receptor beta chain. V was clipped by 6 bases and J by 8 bases, with 14 bases between them. CDR1 and CDR2 from the germline V gene are MNHNS and SASEGT. The CDR3 is 14 amino acids. This entry is derived from a study of CD8+CD57+ T cells in acquired aplastic anemia. The overall study: The mean DNA yield obtained from sorted CD4+ and CD8+ cells came to roughly 3.4 ug.

In patients chosen for sequencing, flow cytometry had shown CD8+CD57+ cell expansion. Genomic DNA served as template for TCR beta VDJ and CDR3 profiling. TCRdb re-called the reads with MiXCR, one entry per CDR3 protein. The profile shows hundreds of thousands of distinct CDR3 sequences, around 30% of them singletons. The chain uses TRBV6-1 and TRBJ1-6, with a possible D match to TRBD1 (6 bases). Specimen: sorted CD4+, CD8+, or CD8+CD57+ T cells (not recorded which) from PBMCs. This clonotype originated in a human donor with aplastic anemia. Written as DNA, the CDR3 is TGTGCCAGCAGGGTCCTGGGGGCGGATTCACCCCTCCACTTT. It codes for CASRVLGADSPLHF.